This TCR beta chain was recovered during a study of cytomegalovirus exposure and HLA in healthy donors. Study overall: Of about 400 genotyped donors, more than 75% clustered with self-reported Caucasian donors.

This cohort consisted of healthy bone marrow donors. The germline V gene has CDR1 SGHRS and CDR2 YFSETQ. Losses at the gene ends were 4 bases for V and 1 base for J; bases not matched to a gene: 14. This CDR3 region has 18 residues. Findings and caveats of the study: Listed as cytomegalovirus-associated were 150 or so TCR beta chains.

There are a few counts of this clone. No antigen is known for it. 13 Jbeta primers and 60 Vbeta primers were used for the PCR. The assay was immunoSEQ multiplex PCR, and TCRdb's table has in-frame clones only and misses some. There are 150,000 to 200,000 clones in the sample; approximately 71% occur only once, and roughly 4.1% lies in the top ten. The source of this sequence is a young woman in good health and CMV-seropositive. The sample comprised PBMCs. This rearrangement joins TRBV5-1 to TRBJ2-3; TRBD2 matches 8 bases. The CDR3 nucleotides read TGCGCCAGCAGCCTCGTCCCAGCGGGGGTCGGGGGCACAGATACGCAGTATTTT. Translation: CASSLVPAGVGGTDTQYF.